In this sample, the clone carrying this T cell receptor beta chain turned up a few times. The antigen remains unidentified. The data originate from a study of T cells in Graves' hyperthyroidism and ophthalmopathy. Study background: Before treatment of any kind, peripheral blood was taken at initial diagnosis.

Germline trimming cut 5 bases from V and 5 bases from J; bases unmatched to any gene: 5. In germline, CDR1 is MNHNS, CDR2 SASEGT. This CDR3 spans 13 amino acids. Patients aged 18 to 65 with hyperthyroidism were newly diagnosed, with duration under 2 months. Study-level findings and limits: Using 13 V-J features, a model discriminated ophthalmopathy from stable hyperthyroidism. Also found in blood were most expanded thyroid clonotypes above 0.001.

RNA transcripts gave rise to amplified TCR beta CDR3 regions. First-round RT-PCR targeting the TCR CDR3 was performed with the HTBI primer set. TCRdb reprocessed the multiplex PCR reads with MiXCR, giving one entry per CDR3 protein. The table lists approximately 370,000 distinct CDR3 sequences, about 15% of them singletons. The V call is TRBV6-1, the J call TRBJ2-7, with 8 positions matching TRBD1. The sequencing sample was made of blood. The TCR sequence derives from a woman aged 25 to 39 with Graves' hyperthyroidism. The CDR3 reads CASSIRGQNEQYF. The CDR3 DNA reads as TGTGCCAGCAGTATCAGGGGGCAGAACGAGCAGTACTTC.